This T cell receptor (beta chain) was observed in a study of blood T cell repertoires in COVID-19. In germline, CDR1 is WNHNN, CDR2 SYGVQD (reference sequence). The CDR3 length is 14 residues. V lost 6 bases and J lost 1, with 12 bases in between. Here immunoSEQ multiplex PCR was the method, and the copy in TCRdb shows in-frame clones only, minus some. The table has 390,000 or so clones, approximately 88% seen once; the top ten hold approximately 3%. Sequences were obtained from peripheral blood. V is TRBV10-1 and J is TRBJ1-1; D may be TRBD1 (5 bases). This receptor was identified in a woman under 40 with COVID-19, enrolled during active disease. Here the CDR3 reads CASRPTAENTEAFF. In nucleotides, the CDR3 is TGCGCCAGCAGACCGACAGCTGAGAACACTGAAGCTTTCTTT.